The present T cell receptor (beta chain) was sequenced within a study of T-cell reconstitution after alpha-beta-depleted transplantation in children. Whole-study results and caveats: Newly produced T cells mostly provided counts and TCRbeta diversity after one year, as hyperexpanded clones declined. Two months or so post-transplant, alpha-beta T cells reportedly derived from several hundred expanded graft clones. Some patients' high day-60 TCRbeta diversity was traced to surviving recipient T cells and thymic progenitors.

In its sample, this clonotype was seen a few times. Its antigen is currently unknown. The ends were cut back, 3 bases at V and 2 bases at J, with 17 bases in the middle. The CDR3 is 18 amino acids. Preparation of the TCRbeta library was carried out with unique molecular identifiers. MiXCR, applied by TCRdb to the PCR reads, yields one record per CDR3 protein. The sample contains 85,000 to 120,000 distinct CDR3 sequences, 7% to 8% of which appear only once. This sample comprised PBMCs, obtained before TCRalphabeta/CD19-depleted stem cell transplant. This TCR was sampled from a boy aged 2 to 10 with acute lymphoblastic leukemia, due to receive a stem cell transplant. This chain connects TRBV12-3 or TRBV12-4 to TRBJ2-6; the D gene could be TRBD1 or TRBD2 (7 bases each). CDR3 DNA: TGTGCCAGCAGTTTGCCAAGGGGAGGGGGCGCTGGGGCCAACGTCCTGACTTTC. It yields the protein CASSLPRGGGAGANVLTF.